This T cell receptor beta chain was sequenced for a study of blood T cell repertoires in COVID-19. Across the study: Collection of acute and convalescent COVID-19 samples took place in the United States, Italy and Spain. From T cells, B-cell-depleted T cells, or PBMCs came the material, which was cDNA or gDNA.

Data came from immunoSEQ multiplex PCR; TCRdb stores just in-frame clones and leaves some out. The sample yields some 70,000 clones, around 84% seen once. The germline V gene encodes CDR1 LNHDA and CDR2 SQIVND (reference sequence). The CDR3 covers 13 residues. Trimming removed 10 bases from V and 1 base from J, with 13 bases in between. This sequence originates from a man aged 50-59 years with active COVID-19. This chain links TRBV19 with TRBJ1-1, with D perhaps TRBD1 (5 bases). The sample comprised peripheral blood. CDR3 DNA: TGTGCCATCAAGAGCGGGGGGAACACTGAAGCTTTCTTT. This codes for CAIKSGGNTEAFF.